What follows are 30 T cell receptor beta chains derived from one specimen sequenced in a study of T cell changes during pregnancy in multiple sclerosis. This table comes from immunoSEQ multiplex PCR, and its TCRdb copy is limited to in-frame clones, with some not included. Of 100,000 or so clones listed, about nine tenths were seen once; the top ten hold around 0.78%. This material consisted of peripheral blood, taken in the second trimester of pregnancy. The origin of the receptors is a female donor in good health, enrolled as a control in a pregnancy study.

The chain has TRBV5-4 and TRBJ2-1; 9 bases match TRBD2. Germline trimming cut 3 bases from V and 2 bases from J; bases unmatched to any gene: 3. The CDR3 is made up of 15 amino acids. Germline V gene sequence: CDR1 SGHNT, CDR2 YYREEE (reference sequence). CDR3 amino acids: CASSYAGGPYNEQFF. DNA of the CDR3: TGTGCCAGCAGCTACGCGGGGGGGCCCTACAATGAGCAGTTCTTC.

The CDR3 spells CASSDLTRQETQYF. The CDR3 bases are TGTGCCAGCAGTGATCTAACTCGACAAGAGACCCAGTACTTC. The chain joins TRBV6-1 to TRBJ2-5, with D uncertain. This CDR3 is built from 14 residues. Trimming removed 3 bases from V and 2 bases from J, with 10 bases in between. In germline, CDR1 is MNHNS, CDR2 SASEGT.

This chain uses TRBV18 with TRBJ2-3; D gene uncertain. The V end lost 0 bases, the J end lost 1 base, and 8 bases lay between the germline ends. Germline V CDR1 and CDR2: KGHSH, LQKENI. The CDR3 consists of 15 residues. CDR3 DNA sequence: TGTGCCAGCTCACCACCGCTAGGAGGCACAGATACGCAGTATTTT. This sequence encodes CASSPPLGGTDTQYF.

This chain connects TRBV2 to TRBJ1-5; D remains ambiguous. The CDR3 sequence is 13 residues long. V dropped 8 bases and J dropped 0 bases, with 8 bases sitting between them. Germline V gene lookup returns CDR1 SNHLY and CDR2 FYNNEI. The CDR3 DNA reads as TGTGCCAGCGGAACAGATAGCAATCAGCCCCAGCATTTT. It specifies CASGTDSNQPQHF.

This chain joins TRBV6-4 and TRBJ1-1; 7 bases match TRBD1. V lost 0 bases, J lost 3 bases, and 1 base stayed unmatched. Germline-derived CDR1 and CDR2 are MRHNA and SNTAGT. CDR3 length: 14 residues. The CDR3 region has the DNA TGTGCCAGCAGTGACTCGGGACAGCACACTGAAGCTTTCTTT. This encodes CASSDSGQHTEAFF.

The chain is built from TRBV4-1 and TRBJ2-1, with a tentative D call TRBD2 (6 bases). The CDR3 sequence is 17 residues long. Trimming removed 1 base from V and 0 bases from J, with 13 bases in between. Germline CDR1 reads MGHRA; CDR2 reads YSYEKL. CDR3 DNA sequence: TGCGCCAGCAGCCAAGTTGGGCGGGAAGGCTCCTACAATGAGCAGTTCTTC. This codes for CASSQVGREGSYNEQFF.

The chain recombines TRBV7-2 with TRBJ2-7, with 7 bases fitting TRBD1. The CDR3 is 16 amino acids. CDR1 is SGHTA and CDR2 is FQGNSA in the germline V gene. V lost 2 bases and J lost 0; bases outside the gene matches: 7. CDR3 protein: CASSLRWDSSSYEQYF. The CDR3 DNA reads TGTGCCAGCAGCTTACGCTGGGACAGCAGCTCCTACGAGCAGTACTTC.

The CDR3 here is CASSPETGASTDTQYF. The CDR3 bases are TGTGCCAGCAGCCCGGAGACAGGCGCCAGCACAGATACGCAGTATTTT. V is TRBV5-6 and J is TRBJ2-3; D might be TRBD1 (6 bases). The V end lost 4 bases, the J end lost 0 bases, and 15 bases lay between the germline ends. Per germline, CDR1 SGHDT and CDR2 YYEEEE. The CDR3 is 16 residues long.

The chain links TRBV5-5 to TRBJ1-2; 7 bases are shared with TRBD1. The trim removed 4 bases at V and 5 bases at J, leaving 5 bases unmatched. This CDR3 spans 13 amino acids. The germline CDR1 and CDR2 sequences are SGHKS and YYEKEE (reference sequence). CDR3 region: CASSLGQFYGYTF. CDR3 bases: TGTGCCAGCAGCCTGGGACAGTTTTATGGCTACACCTTC.

This chain links TRBV18 with TRBJ2-7; no clear D gene. This CDR3 has 14 residues. CDR1 is KGHSH, CDR2 LQKENI, per germline. V shed 2 bases and J shed 2 bases, with 10 bases lying between them. The CDR3 sequence: CASSPSAVTYEQYF. CDR3 in DNA: TGTGCCAGCTCACCAAGCGCGGTTACCTACGAGCAGTACTTC.

The V gene is TRBV18, the J gene TRBJ2-1, with D possibly TRBD1 on 5 matching bases. From germline, CDR1 is KGHSH and CDR2 LQKENI. The germline V and J ends were trimmed by 6 bases and 8 bases, with 20 bases remaining between them. The CDR3 contains 15 residues. CDR3 in DNA: TGTGCCAGCTCTCCCGGCCAGGGTCTCTTGGATGAGCAGTTCTTC. It yields the protein CASSPGQGLLDEQFF. The whole variable domain, filled in from reference TRBV18 and TRBJ2-1, reads NAGVMQNPRHLVRRRGQEARLRCSPMKGHSHVYWYRQLPEEGLKFMVYLQKENIIDESGMPKERFSAEFPKEGPSILRIQQVVRGDSAAYFCASSPGQGLLDEQFFGPGTRLTVL.

The chain joins TRBV5-6 to TRBJ1-2; 9 bases align to TRBD1. From germline, CDR1 is SGHDT and CDR2 YYEEEE. The V segment lost 5 bases and the J segment 6 bases; nucleotides outside the gene matches: 5. This CDR3 region has 13 residues. The CDR3 nucleotides are TGTGCCAGCAGTTTGCGGACAGGGGATGGCTACACCTTC. This sequence encodes CASSLRTGDGYTF.

The chain joins TRBV2 to TRBJ1-4; a possible D gene is TRBD1 (5 bases). Deletions cut 3 bases from V and 7 bases from J, with 15 bases between. Germline CDR1 reads SNHLY; CDR2 reads FYNNEI. CDR3 length: 15 amino acids. The CDR3 DNA is TGTGCCAGCAGTGACCCGTGGGGTAGGGGTGAAAAACTGTTTTTT. Encoded protein: CASSDPWGRGEKLFF.

This clone was found a few times. The J gene is TRBJ1-5, the V gene TRBV4-1, with D uncertain. CDR3 length: 13 amino acids. The germline V gene has CDR1 MGHRA and CDR2 YSYEKL. The V gene lost 5 bases and the J gene lost 2 bases, with 7 bases spanning the gap. The CDR3 loop is CASSIRGNQPQHF. The DNA of the CDR3 is TGCGCCAGCAGCATACGGGGCAATCAGCCCCAGCATTTT.

DNA of the CDR3: TGTGCCAGCAGCTTAGCGACAATTGAGCCTACCCAGTACTTC. This encodes CASSLATIEPTQYF. This chain joins TRBV7-2 and TRBJ2-5; D is uncertain. The CDR3 covers 14 residues. V gave up 0 bases and J gave up 8 bases, with 13 bases separating them. Germline V CDR1 and CDR2: SGHTA, FQGNSA.

The chain joins TRBV28 to TRBJ2-3; 10 bases are a match to TRBD2. Germline V gene data show CDR1 as MDHEN and CDR2 as SYDVKM. V lost 6 bases to trimming and J lost 11 bases; unmatched junction nucleotides: 14. CDR3 length: 15 residues. DNA for the CDR3: TGTGCCAGCAGCCGCGGTAGCGGGGGGAGGAGGAGGCAGTATTTT. Amino acids: CASSRGSGGRRRQYF.

The chain recombines TRBV5-4 with TRBJ1-6, with D maybe TRBD1 (6 bases). The CDR3 has 16 amino acids. V was trimmed by 4 bases and J by 11 bases, leaving 22 bases between them. CDR1 and CDR2 from the germline V gene are SGHNT and YYREEE (reference sequence). CDR3 in amino acids: CASSGSRTALGPPLHF. CDR3 bases: TGTGCCAGCAGCGGAAGCCGGACAGCCCTAGGGCCACCCCTCCACTTT.

V is TRBV19 and J is TRBJ1-4; TRBD1 might be the D (6 bases). Germline V gene lookup returns CDR1 LNHDA and CDR2 SQIVND (reference sequence). This CDR3 is 14 amino acids long. V lost 4 bases and J lost 7, with 13 bases in between. The CDR3 DNA is TGTGCCAGTAGTACGACAGGCATTGGTGAAAAACTGTTTTTT. It specifies CASSTTGIGEKLFF.

This sequence joins TRBV7-2 and TRBJ1-5, with a weak D call TRBD1 (5 bases). CDR1 is SGHTA, CDR2 FQGNSA, per germline. V was pared by 3 bases and J by 4 bases, with 10 bases between. CDR3 length: 14 residues. CDR3 nucleotides: TGTGCCAGCAGCTTCCTGGGGGGAAATCAGCCCCAGCATTTT. Translated, it gives CASSFLGGNQPQHF.

The chain recombines TRBV7-9 with TRBJ2-3; 10 bases match TRBD1. The CDR3 extends over 14 amino acids. In germline, CDR1 is SEHNR, CDR2 FQNEAQ (reference sequence). With 1 base clipped from V and 9 bases from J, the junction kept 4 bases outside the gene matches. The CDR3 loop is CASSLGQGAETQYF. The CDR3 DNA reads as TGTGCCAGCAGCTTAGGACAGGGGGCGGAGACGCAGTATTTT.

The chain links TRBV19 to TRBJ1-4; 9 bases fit TRBD1. The trim removed 7 bases at V and 5 bases at J, leaving 11 bases unmatched. Germline CDR1 and CDR2: LNHDA and SQIVND (reference sequence). This CDR3 is built from 16 residues. The CDR3 coding sequence is TGTGCCAGTAACCGGCCAGGGACAGGGCCAAATGAAAAACTGTTTTTT. Translating it yields CASNRPGTGPNEKLFF.

The V and J genes are TRBV6-1 and TRBJ1-2; 7 bases map to TRBD1. V dropped 7 bases and J dropped 8; count of bases not matched to a gene: 16. The germline CDR1 and CDR2 sequences are MNHNS and SASEGT. The CDR3 is 15 amino acids. The CDR3: CASNPGQVRAGGYTF. For the CDR3, the DNA is TGTGCCAGCAACCCTGGACAGGTTAGGGCTGGGGGCTACACCTTC.

The chain uses TRBV5-1 and TRBJ1-1; no clear D. The V end was cut by 1 base, the J end by 4 bases, with 8 bases between. The CDR3 consists of 13 residues. Looked up from germline, CDR1 is SGHRS and CDR2 is YFSETQ. In nucleotides, the CDR3 is TGCGCCAGCAGCTTGAGAGTGTCCACTGAAGCTTTCTTT. Its protein product is CASSLRVSTEAFF.

The chain couples TRBV27 to TRBJ2-7, with no clear D. The CDR3 has 13 residues. Germline CDR1 is MNHEY and CDR2 is SMNVEV (reference sequence). With 5 bases removed from V and 6 bases from J, the gap between germline ends came to 14 bases. The CDR3 sequence: CASSGSTLGEQYF. As DNA, the CDR3 is TGTGCCAGCAGTGGATCGACCCTAGGCGAGCAGTACTTC.

In nucleotides, the CDR3 is TGTGCCAGCAGTGAAGCCCACGGGACAGCCTACGAGCAGTACTTC. Translated: CASSEAHGTAYEQYF. The genes are TRBV6-1 and TRBJ2-7; 7 bases align to TRBD1. The germline V gene has CDR1 MNHNS and CDR2 SASEGT. The CDR3 extends over 15 amino acids. The J segment lost 2 bases and the V segment lost 0 bases, leaving 4 bases of the junction unmatched.

The CDR3 bases are TGTGCCAGCAGTGACACAGGGGTAATGAACACTGAAGCTTTCTTT. Protein product: CASSDTGVMNTEAFF. V gene TRBV27 combines with J gene TRBJ1-1, with 7 positions matching TRBD1. Per the germline V gene, CDR1 is MNHEY and CDR2 is SMNVEV (reference sequence). J lost 0 bases, V lost 5 bases, and 6 bases had no gene match. The CDR3 loop spans 15 amino acids.

The CDR3 DNA follows: TGCGCCAGCAGCCCAAGTCGGGGGGGAACTGAAGCTTTCTTT. As protein: CASSPSRGGTEAFF. The rearrangement uses TRBV4-1 and TRBJ1-1, with a weak D call TRBD1 (5 bases). Between the trimmed V and J ends, which lost 4 bases and 5 bases, there was a span of 14 bases. The germline gives CDR1 MGHRA, CDR2 YSYEKL. The CDR3 loop spans 14 amino acids.

The chain couples TRBV5-8 to TRBJ1-4; D is unresolved. V was shortened by 6 bases and J by 8 bases, with 20 bases between the two germline ends. CDR1 is SGHTS and CDR2 is YDEGEE in the germline V gene. CDR3 size: 15 residues. The CDR3, as DNA: TGTGCCAGCAATCACGGGGAAAGTACGGGCGAAAAACTGTTTTTT. It codes for CASNHGESTGEKLFF.

The rearrangement joins TRBV7-7 to TRBJ1-3; D not resolved. In germline, CDR1 is SSHAT, CDR2 FNYEAQ (reference sequence). V lost 2 bases and J lost 2, with 10 bases in between. This CDR3 is 15 amino acids long. The CDR3 sequence: CASSLTPEPGNTIYF. CDR3 sequence (DNA): TGTGCCAGCAGCTTAACACCTGAACCTGGAAACACCATATATTTT.

This chain uses TRBV7-2 with TRBJ2-5; tentative D call: TRBD1 (6 bases). V lost 1 base and J lost 3, with 6 bases in between. This CDR3 spans 13 amino acids. The germline gives CDR1 SGHTA, CDR2 FQGNSA. CDR3 sequence: CASSLDREETQYF. In DNA form, the CDR3 reads TGTGCCAGCAGCTTAGACAGGGAAGAGACCCAGTACTTC.